The 17 T cell receptor beta chains below come from one sample, sequenced in a study of blood T cell repertoires in COVID-19. TCRdb's copy holds only in-frame clones and misses some; the assay was immunoSEQ multiplex PCR. The sample lists 350,000 to 450,000 clones, 70% to 90% occurring once. The sample was PBMCs or T cells enriched from blood (not recorded which). The receptors derive from a man aged 35-49 years in a cohort exposed to, infected with or recovered from COVID-19 (not recorded which).

The V gene is TRBV24-1, the J gene TRBJ1-1; the D is unclear. V dropped 4 bases and J dropped 3 bases, with 8 bases sitting between them. Germline CDR1 reads KGHDR; CDR2 reads SFDVKD. This CDR3 has 13 residues. The CDR3 nucleotides read TGTGCCACCAGTGACCCCGGGGACACTGAAGCTTTCTTT. Its translation is CATSDPGDTEAFF.

CDR3 in amino acids: CASSVDRSPYNEQFF. The CDR3 DNA is TGTGCCAGCAGCGTTGACAGGTCTCCCTACAATGAGCAGTTCTTC. V usage is TRBV2 and J usage is TRBJ2-1; D might be TRBD1 (6 bases). The V gene lost 6 bases and the J gene lost 2 bases, with 14 bases spanning the gap. Germline V gene data show CDR1 as SNHLY and CDR2 as FYNNEI. The CDR3 consists of 15 residues.

Here the CDR3 reads CASRDREGEKLFF. As DNA, the CDR3 is TGCGCCAGCAGGGACAGGGAGGGTGAAAAACTGTTTTTT. J is TRBJ1-4 and V is TRBV5-1, with 8 bases identical to TRBD1. The CDR3 covers 13 residues. Trimming removed 5 bases from V and 7 bases from J; junction bases left unmatched: 4. Germline V CDR1 and CDR2: SGHRS, YFSETQ.

V is TRBV27 and J is TRBJ1-6; maybe TRBD1 (5 bases). V was pared by 5 bases and J by 9 bases, with 14 bases between. This CDR3 region has 14 residues. Germline-derived CDR1 and CDR2 are MNHEY and SMNVEV (reference sequence). CDR3 nucleotide sequence: TGTGCCAGCAGTCCCCCCGGGGGGGTTTCACCCCTCCACTTT. As protein: CASSPPGGVSPLHF.

This clone was seen many times. This sequence joins TRBV7-8 and TRBJ1-6, with TRBD1 as a possible D gene (6 bases). Germline lookup yields CDR1 SGHVS and CDR2 FQNEAQ. V lost 3 bases and J lost 8, with 14 bases in between. The CDR3 spans 15 residues. The CDR3 here is CASSFYRERDSPLHF. The CDR3, as DNA: TGTGCCAGCAGCTTCTACAGGGAGAGGGATTCACCCCTCCACTTT.

The V and J genes are TRBV5-1 and TRBJ2-5; 15 bases fit TRBD2. Germline assignment: CDR1 SGHRS and CDR2 YFSETQ. The length of the CDR3 is 17 residues. The trim removed 4 bases at V and 6 bases at J, leaving 10 bases unmatched. CDR3 sequence (DNA): TGCGCCAGCAGCCTAGGGACTAGCGGGAGGCCGGGGAAGACCCAGTACTTC. Amino acids: CASSLGTSGRPGKTQYF.

There are a few counts of this clone. CDR3 DNA sequence: TGTGCCAGCAGCAAGACTAGGAGCTCCTACAATGAGCAGTTCTTC. Protein: CASSKTRSSYNEQFF. The V and J genes are TRBV7-2 and TRBJ2-1; a weak D match, TRBD2 (6 bases). V was clipped by 5 bases and J by 0 bases, with 11 bases between them. This CDR3 region has 15 residues. The V gene's germline CDR1 is SGHTA and CDR2 FQGNSA. The variable domain in full, completed from reference TRBV7-2 and TRBJ2-1, reads GAGVSQSPSNKVTEKGKDVELRCDPISGHTALYWYRQSLGQGLEFLIYFQGNSAPDKSGLPSDRFSAERTGGSVSTLTIQRTQQEDSAVYLCASSKTRSSYNEQFFGPGTRLTVL.

The J gene is TRBJ1-1, the V gene TRBV7-9; the match to TRBD1 covers 11 bases. The germline V gene has CDR1 SEHNR and CDR2 FQNEAQ (reference sequence). V gave up 5 bases and J gave up 3 bases; unmatched junction bases: 5. The CDR3 is 15 amino acids. CDR3 sequence (DNA): TGTGCCAGCAGCCCGGACAGGGGGCTTTACACTGAAGCTTTCTTT. Residues: CASSPDRGLYTEAFF. Variable domain in full (rest from reference TRBV7-9 and TRBJ1-1): DTGVSQNPRHKITKRGQNVTFRCDPISEHNRLYWYRQTLGQGPEFLTYFQNEAQLEKSRLLSDRFSAERPKGSFSTLEIQRTEQGDSAMYLCASSPDRGLYTEAFFGQGTRLTVV.

J is TRBJ1-4 and V is TRBV28; a possible D gene is TRBD1 (6 bases). Germline loops: CDR1 MDHEN, CDR2 SYDVKM. Trimming removed 5 bases from V and 4 bases from J, with 35 bases in between. The CDR3 loop spans 22 amino acids. CDR3 in DNA: TGTGCCAGCAGTGGCGAAGGGGGGCCGGGAGGCCAATTCCGTTCTTTTAATGAAAAACTGTTTTTT. It specifies CASSGEGGPGGQFRSFNEKLFF.

As for this clone: This sample includes further DNA sequences coding for the same CDR3. This chain links TRBV6-5 with TRBJ1-1, with unresolved D. Germline loops: CDR1 MNHEY, CDR2 SVGAGI. This CDR3 comprises 11 residues. Trimming took off 6 bases at V and 7 bases at J, with 9 bases between the two ends. CDR3 bases: TGTGCCAGCAGGGGTCGGGGTGAAGCTTTCTTT. Encoded protein: CASRGRGEAFF.

A few counts support this clone. This rearrangement joins TRBV29-1 to TRBJ1-1, with 7 nucleotides matching TRBD1. CDR3 length equals 16 residues. Germline lookup yields CDR1 SQVTM and CDR2 ANQGSEA. V lost 4 bases, J lost 1 base, and 12 bases stayed unmatched. This CDR3 is CSVGGQLKGKNTEAFF. CDR3 nucleotide sequence: TGCAGCGTTGGGGGACAGCTTAAGGGTAAGAACACTGAAGCTTTCTTT.

About this clone itself: In the same sample, other DNA sequences code for this CDR3. The DNA for the CDR3 is TGTGCCAGCAGGGGGCGAGGTGAAGCTTTCTTT. Amino acids: CASRGRGEAFF. This rearrangement joins TRBV6-5 to TRBJ1-1, with D possibly being TRBD1 (5 bases). Deletions cut 6 bases from V and 7 bases from J, with 9 bases between. The CDR3 consists of 11 residues. The germline CDR1 and CDR2 sequences are MNHEY and SVGAGI.

J is TRBJ2-3 and V is TRBV2; 9 positions agree with TRBD2. Germline V CDR1 and CDR2: SNHLY, FYNNEI. This CDR3 is built from 15 residues. V was clipped by 4 bases and J by 7 bases; unmatched bases: 9. DNA of the CDR3: TGTGCCAGCAGTGTTCAAGCGGGGGGCCGTAATACGCAGTATTTT. Translated: CASSVQAGGRNTQYF.

This clone was seen a few times. The sample holds other DNA sequences that translate to the same CDR3. The chain combines TRBV28 with TRBJ1-5; unclear D gene. In germline, CDR1 is MDHEN, CDR2 SYDVKM. V lost 3 bases, J lost 2 bases, and 11 bases lay in between. This CDR3 is 15 amino acids long. The CDR3 protein is CASSFVWQGNQPQHF. CDR3 in DNA: TGTGCCAGCAGTTTTGTTTGGCAGGGCAATCAGCCCCAGCATTTT.

This clone appeared once. The rearrangement joins TRBV5-1 to TRBJ1-1, with 9 bases aligning to TRBD1. Germline values: CDR1 SGHRS, CDR2 YFSETQ. The CDR3 has 14 residues. Trimming took 7 bases from V and 8 from J; bases not matched to a gene: 12. Written as DNA, the CDR3 is TGCGCCAGCGTACCAACAGGGGGCATCGGAGAAGCTTTCTTT. Protein: CASVPTGGIGEAFF. Based on the CDR3 plus reference TRBV5-1 and TRBJ1-1, the full variable domain is KAGVTQTPRYLIKTRGQQVTLSCSPISGHRSVSWYQQTPGQGLQFLFEYFSETQRNKGNFPGRFSGRQFSNSRSEMNVSTLELGDSALYLCASVPTGGIGEAFFGQGTRLTVV.

The DNA for the CDR3 is TGTGCCTGGAGTCTAACAGGGCCCGAGCAGTACTTC. Translating gives CAWSLTGPEQYF. The V call is TRBV30, the J call TRBJ2-7; a weak D match, TRBD1 (6 bases). CDR1 is GTSNPN, CDR2 SVGIG, per germline (reference sequence). CDR3 length: 12 residues. V was pared by 2 bases and J by 6 bases, with 11 bases between. The full variable domain, with the rest looked up from reference TRBV30 and TRBJ2-7, is SQTIHQWPATLVQPVGSPLSLECTVEGTSNPNLYWYRQAAGRGLQLLFYSVGIGQISSEVPQNLSASRPQDRQFILSSKKLLLSDSGFYLCAWSLTGPEQYFGPGTRLTVT.

J is TRBJ1-4 and V is TRBV2; the match to TRBD1 covers 9 bases. This CDR3 spans 17 amino acids. Losses at the gene ends were 6 bases for V and 0 bases for J; bases not matched to a gene: 8. CDR1 is SNHLY and CDR2 is FYNNEI in the germline V gene. CDR3 amino acids: CASRSGTGYATNEKLFF. For the CDR3, the DNA is TGTGCCAGCAGGTCGGGGACAGGGTATGCAACTAATGAAAAACTGTTTTTT.